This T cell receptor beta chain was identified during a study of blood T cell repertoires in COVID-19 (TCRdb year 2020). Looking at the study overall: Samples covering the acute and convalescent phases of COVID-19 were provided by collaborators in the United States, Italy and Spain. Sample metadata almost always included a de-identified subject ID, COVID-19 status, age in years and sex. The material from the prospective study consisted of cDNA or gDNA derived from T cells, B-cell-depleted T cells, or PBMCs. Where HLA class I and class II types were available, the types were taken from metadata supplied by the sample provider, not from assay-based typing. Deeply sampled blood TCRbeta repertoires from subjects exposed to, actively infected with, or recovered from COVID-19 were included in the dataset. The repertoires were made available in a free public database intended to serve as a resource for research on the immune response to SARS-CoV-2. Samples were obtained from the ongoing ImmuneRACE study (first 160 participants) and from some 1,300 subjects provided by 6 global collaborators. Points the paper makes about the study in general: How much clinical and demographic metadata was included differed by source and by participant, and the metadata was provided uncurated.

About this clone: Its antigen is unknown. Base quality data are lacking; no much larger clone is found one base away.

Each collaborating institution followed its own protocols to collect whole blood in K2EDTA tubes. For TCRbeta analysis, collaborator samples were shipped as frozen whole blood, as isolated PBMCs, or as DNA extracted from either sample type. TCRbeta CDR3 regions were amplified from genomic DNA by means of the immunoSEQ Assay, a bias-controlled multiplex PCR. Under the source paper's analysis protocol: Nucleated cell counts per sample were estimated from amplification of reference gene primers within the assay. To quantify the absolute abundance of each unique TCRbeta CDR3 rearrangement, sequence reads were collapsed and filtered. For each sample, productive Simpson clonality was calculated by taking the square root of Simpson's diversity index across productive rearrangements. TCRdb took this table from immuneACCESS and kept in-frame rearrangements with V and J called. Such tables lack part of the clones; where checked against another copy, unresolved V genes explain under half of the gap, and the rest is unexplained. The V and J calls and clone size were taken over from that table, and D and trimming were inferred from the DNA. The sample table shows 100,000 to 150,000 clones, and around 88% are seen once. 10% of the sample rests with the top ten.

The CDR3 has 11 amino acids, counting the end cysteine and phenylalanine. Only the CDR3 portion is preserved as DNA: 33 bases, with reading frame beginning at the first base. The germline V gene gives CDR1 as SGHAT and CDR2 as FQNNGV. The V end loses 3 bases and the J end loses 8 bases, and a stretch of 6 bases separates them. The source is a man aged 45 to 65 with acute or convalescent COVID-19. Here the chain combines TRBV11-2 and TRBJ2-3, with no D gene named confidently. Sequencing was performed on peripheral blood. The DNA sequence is TGTGCCAGCAGCTTGTCGGGTACGCAGTATTTT. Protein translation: CASSLSGTQYF.